Below are 32 T cell receptor beta chains sequenced from a single sample in a study of shared clonotypes between healthy human individuals. The protocol was immunoSEQ multiplex PCR, while the TCRdb copy is restricted to in-frame clones and leaves out a portion. Here the sample spans about 1 million clones, about 77% being singletons. Sequences were obtained from memory CD4+ T cells sorted from blood. Specified subset: CD45RA-negative fraction. These TCRs come from a man aged 18 to 30 in good health.

The CDR3, as DNA: TGCAGCGTTGCGGGGGGGCAGGGGGCTCACGAGCAGTACTTC. This gives the protein CSVAGGQGAHEQYF. The gene calls are TRBV29-1 and TRBJ2-7, with D perhaps matching TRBD1 or TRBD2 (8 bases each). There are 14 residues in the CDR3. Trimming cost V 4 bases and J 5 bases, with 18 bases left between them. Germline lookup yields CDR1 SQVTM and CDR2 ANQGSEA.

A note on this clone: At the DNA level, this CDR3 is encoded by other sequences in the same sample as well. V is TRBV7-9 and J is TRBJ1-1; D is uncertain. Looked up from germline, CDR1 is SEHNR and CDR2 is FQNEAQ (reference sequence). This CDR3 is 15 amino acids long. Trimming stripped 5 bases from V and 0 bases from J, with 13 bases between. CDR3 in amino acids: CASSPGRQMNTEAFF. The CDR3 DNA reads TGTGCCAGCAGCCCGGGCAGACAAATGAACACTGAAGCTTTCTTT.

On this clone itself: This may be a read error, as it is one base from a much larger clone. Other DNA variants within this sample encode the same CDR3. The rearrangement links TRBV7-2 to TRBJ2-7; D is unclear. The CDR3 totals 11 residues. The V and J ends lost 0 bases and 5 bases respectively, with 2 bases between them. Germline-derived CDR1 and CDR2 are SGHTA and FQGNSA. CDR3 DNA: TGTGCCAGCAGCTTAGCCCACGAGCAGTACTTC. Translated, it gives CASSLAHEQYF.

The gene calls are TRBV30 and TRBJ2-1; the match to TRBD1 covers 9 bases. This CDR3 has 15 amino acids. Germline values: CDR1 GTSNPN, CDR2 SVGIG (reference sequence). V shed 0 bases, J shed 5 bases, and the junction held 5 bases outside the gene matches. CDR3 sequence: CAWSVGTGSDNEQFF. The CDR3 DNA is TGTGCCTGGAGTGTCGGGACAGGGAGTGACAATGAGCAGTTCTTC. The variable domain in full, with the rest retrieved from reference TRBV30 and TRBJ2-1, is SQTIHQWPATLVQPVGSPLSLECTVEGTSNPNLYWYRQAAGRGLQLLFYSVGIGQISSEVPQNLSASRPQDRQFILSSKKLLLSDSGFYLCAWSVGTGSDNEQFFGPGTRLTVL.

The CDR3 nucleotides read TGTGCCAGCAGTGAATGGGATACGCAGTATTTT. Its protein is CASSEWDTQYF. The gene calls are TRBV25-1 and TRBJ2-3; no reliable D call. Trimming removed 1 base from V and 6 bases from J, with 2 bases in between. Looked up from germline, CDR1 is MGHDK and CDR2 is SYGVNS. This CDR3 contains 11 residues.

The chain carries TRBV5-6 and TRBJ2-3, with 10 bases identical to TRBD2. Germline V gene lookup returns CDR1 SGHDT and CDR2 YYEEEE. Unmatched junction bases numbered 18, after V lost 0 bases and J lost 8 bases. The CDR3 contains 19 residues. Written as DNA, the CDR3 is TGTGCCAGCAGCTTGGAGGGACTAGCGTCCCCGGGGCGATCGGGTACGCAGTATTTT. Amino acid sequence: CASSLEGLASPGRSGTQYF.

The rearrangement links TRBV10-3 to TRBJ2-3; 13 bases map to TRBD2. Germline CDR1 reads ENHRY; CDR2 reads SYGVKD. Trimming at V came to 6 bases and at J to 2 bases, leaving 5 bases not matched to a gene. The CDR3 is made up of 16 amino acids. The CDR3 coding sequence is TGTGCCATCAGCGGACTAGCGGGGGTCATCACAGATACGCAGTATTTT. Protein: CAISGLAGVITDTQYF.

The chain employs TRBV6-1 and TRBJ2-7; TRBD1 aligns across 7 bases. V lost 6 bases, J lost 2 bases, and 10 bases stayed unmatched. The germline V gene has CDR1 MNHNS and CDR2 SASEGT. There are 15 residues in the CDR3. The CDR3 nucleotides read TGTGCCAGCAGCCGTACCGGGACAGACACCTACGAGCAGTACTTC. Its translation: CASSRTGTDTYEQYF.

The chain employs TRBV11-2 and TRBJ2-5, with TRBD2 matching over 13 bases. The CDR3 totals 16 residues. Germline V gene lookup returns CDR1 SGHAT and CDR2 FQNNGV. J was trimmed by 5 bases and V by 1 base; bases with no gene match: 4. This chain's CDR3 is CASSLVLAGGRETQYF. Written as DNA, the CDR3 is TGTGCCAGCAGCTTAGTACTAGCGGGAGGGAGGGAGACCCAGTACTTC. The entire variable domain, with the rest obtained from reference TRBV11-2 and TRBJ2-5, is as follows: EAGVAQSPRYKIIEKRQSVAFWCNPISGHATLYWYQQILGQGPKLLIQFQNNGVVDDSQLPKDRFSAERLKGVDSTLKIQPAKLEDSAVYLCASSLVLAGGRETQYFGPGTRLLVL.

CDR3 protein: CASSYSVTGNQPQHF. CDR3 sequence (DNA): TGTGCCAGCAGTTACTCGGTTACAGGGAATCAGCCCCAGCATTTT. V is TRBV6-5 and J is TRBJ1-5, with D tentatively TRBD1 (6 bases). Germline lookup yields CDR1 MNHEY and CDR2 SVGAGI. The CDR3 extends over 15 amino acids. V was trimmed by 0 bases and J by 4 bases, leaving 10 bases between them.

J is TRBJ1-2 and V is TRBV5-1; TRBD1 is a possible D gene (5 bases). Germline loops: CDR1 SGHRS, CDR2 YFSETQ. CDR3 length: 15 amino acids. V shed 5 bases and J shed 2 bases, with 16 bases lying between them. The DNA for the CDR3 is TGCGCCAGCAGGGAAATGCAGACAGCCAACTATGGCTACACCTTC. Translated, it gives CASREMQTANYGYTF.

The chain employs TRBV28 and TRBJ2-4; 13 nucleotides match TRBD2. V lost 3 bases, J lost 7 bases, and 3 bases stayed unmatched. The germline CDR1 and CDR2 sequences are MDHEN and SYDVKM. The CDR3 has 15 amino acids. CDR3: CASSLTSGGRNIQYF. CDR3 DNA sequence: TGTGCCAGCAGTTTGACTAGCGGGGGGAGGAACATTCAGTACTTC.

The V call is TRBV18, the J call TRBJ1-1; 9 nucleotides match TRBD1. Germline assignment: CDR1 KGHSH and CDR2 LQKENI. The length of the CDR3 is 15 residues. The junction had 5 bases not matched to a gene; V was cut back by 6 bases and J by 0 bases. CDR3 sequence: CASSATGGVNTEAFF. CDR3 coding DNA: TGTGCCAGCTCGGCGACAGGGGGGGTGAACACTGAAGCTTTCTTT.

Written as DNA, the CDR3 is TGTGCCAGCAGCTTGGAAAACACAGATACGCAGTATTTT. It encodes CASSLENTDTQYF. The chain combines TRBV7-9 with TRBJ2-3; D uncertain. This CDR3 comprises 13 residues. Germline values: CDR1 SEHNR, CDR2 FQNEAQ (reference sequence). Deletions cut 3 bases from V and 2 bases from J, with 6 bases between.

The V gene is TRBV5-1, the J gene TRBJ2-7; 11 nucleotides line up with TRBD2. There are 18 residues in the CDR3. Germline lookup yields CDR1 SGHRS and CDR2 YFSETQ. Trimming removed 5 bases from V and 5 bases from J; junction bases left unmatched: 18. CDR3 sequence: CASRPTSGNPAGTHEQYF. For the CDR3, the DNA is TGCGCCAGCAGACCGACTAGCGGGAACCCAGCGGGGACCCACGAGCAGTACTTC.

Regarding this clone: Given a much more abundant clone one base away, this may be a read error. The J gene is TRBJ2-7, the V gene TRBV5-3; D is unclear. TRBV5-3 has ORF status, its function being uncertain. This CDR3 has 14 residues. Trimming removed 1 base at V and 7 bases at J, with 15 bases between. Here the CDR3 DNA reads TGTGCCAGAAGCTTGCAGCAGGAGTCGGAAGAGCAGTACTTC. Protein sequence: CARSLQQESEEQYF.

This clone was seen a single time. The chain combines TRBV19 with TRBJ2-2, with 7 bases lining up with TRBD2. The CDR3 extends over 14 amino acids. Per the germline V gene, CDR1 is LNHDA and CDR2 is SQIVND (reference sequence). J lost 7 bases, V lost 11 bases, and 13 bases had no gene match. The CDR3 region is CASSQWEGNGELFF. CDR3 coding DNA: TGTGCCTCCAGTCAGTGGGAGGGGAACGGGGAGCTGTTTTTT. The whole variable domain, filled in from reference TRBV19 and TRBJ2-2, reads DGGITQSPKYLFRKEGQNVTLSCEQNLNHDAMYWYRQDPGQGLRLIYYSQIVNDFQKGDIAEGYSVSREKKESFPLTVTSAQKNPTAFYLCASSQWEGNGELFFGEGSRLTVL.

This clone was detected a few times. Additional DNA sequences in this sample encode the identical CDR3. The chain couples TRBV27 to TRBJ1-1; D not resolved. V was cut by 3 bases and J by 1 base, with 6 bases left in between. This CDR3 has 13 residues. Germline CDR1 reads MNHEY; CDR2 reads SMNVEV (reference sequence). The CDR3 reads CASSLGRNTEAFF. The CDR3 bases are TGTGCCAGCAGTTTGGGGAGGAACACTGAAGCTTTCTTT.

This chain connects TRBV7-9 to TRBJ2-2; weak D call: TRBD1 (7 bases). Between the trimmed V and J ends, which lost 4 bases and 5 bases, there was a span of 14 bases. There are 15 residues in the CDR3. Germline-derived CDR1 and CDR2 are SEHNR and FQNEAQ (reference sequence). The CDR3 loop reads CASSYDREVTGELFF. The CDR3 DNA reads as TGTGCCAGCAGCTATGACAGGGAGGTAACCGGGGAGCTGTTTTTT. The variable domain in full, with the rest retrieved from reference TRBV7-9 and TRBJ2-2, is DTGVSQNPRHKITKRGQNVTFRCDPISEHNRLYWYRQTLGQGPEFLTYFQNEAQLEKSRLLSDRFSAERPKGSFSTLEIQRTEQGDSAMYLCASSYDREVTGELFFGEGSRLTVL.

The rearrangement joins TRBV5-5 to TRBJ1-2, with unresolved D. Germline V gene lookup returns CDR1 SGHKS and CDR2 YYEKEE (reference sequence). This CDR3 region has 12 residues. Deletions cut 2 bases from V and 4 bases from J, with 6 bases between. CDR3 in amino acids: CASSFLVYGYTF. The DNA for the CDR3 is TGTGCCAGCAGCTTTCTGGTCTATGGCTACACCTTC.

About this clone: Different DNA sequences within this sample yield the same CDR3. This sequence joins TRBV18 and TRBJ1-4, with D perhaps TRBD1 (5 bases). The germline V gene encodes CDR1 KGHSH and CDR2 LQKENI. This CDR3 has 14 residues. Trimming shortened V by 6 bases and J by 8 bases, and 16 bases separated the two germline ends. Here the CDR3 reads CASSPERGDEKLFF. CDR3 DNA: TGTGCCAGCTCCCCGGAGCGAGGGGACGAAAAACTGTTTTTT.

Many counts were recorded for this clone. This chain links TRBV27 with TRBJ1-2; 10 bases are a match to TRBD1. V shed 2 bases, J shed 7 bases, and the junction held 7 bases outside the gene matches. This CDR3 is built from 15 residues. Germline CDR1 is MNHEY and CDR2 is SMNVEV (reference sequence). This CDR3 reads CASSLLQDRGGGYTF. The CDR3 DNA reads as TGTGCCAGCAGTTTACTCCAGGACAGGGGGGGTGGCTACACCTTC.

This chain links TRBV7-2 with TRBJ2-7, with TRBD2 matching 7 bases. V lost 5 bases, J lost 1 base, and 17 bases stayed unmatched. Germline-derived CDR1 and CDR2 are SGHTA and FQGNSA. The CDR3 extends over 18 amino acids. For the CDR3, the DNA is TGTGCCAGCAGCCCCGGACTAGTCCAACCCCGTAATTCCTACGAGCAGTACTTC. This gives the protein CASSPGLVQPRNSYEQYF.

V usage is TRBV6-1 and J usage is TRBJ2-2; D is undetermined. The germline gives CDR1 MNHNS, CDR2 SASEGT. V lost 5 bases and J lost 4, with 11 bases in between. The length of the CDR3 is 14 residues. CDR3 in amino acids: CASSQSPSTGELFF. The CDR3 DNA reads TGTGCCAGCAGTCAGAGCCCGAGCACCGGGGAGCTGTTTTTT.

This chain joins TRBV10-2 and TRBJ2-7; 8 bases map to TRBD1. The germline V gene has CDR1 WSHSY and CDR2 SAAADI. Germline trimming cut 7 bases from V and 4 bases from J; bases unmatched to any gene: 9. This CDR3 spans 14 amino acids. The CDR3 reads CASKGQANQYEQYF. CDR3 bases: TGCGCCAGCAAGGGACAGGCGAACCAATACGAGCAGTACTTC.

The chain combines TRBV6-6 with TRBJ1-2; D is undetermined. Trimming shortened V by 5 bases and J by 9 bases, and 16 bases separated the two germline ends. The CDR3 has 13 residues. CDR1 is MNHNY and CDR2 is SVGAGI in the germline V gene (reference sequence). CDR3 sequence: CASSLLDTPSYTF. The CDR3 DNA follows: TGTGCCAGCAGTCTACTTGACACTCCTAGCTACACCTTC.

This rearrangement joins TRBV2 to TRBJ2-3; 9 bases map to TRBD1. Germline CDR1 SNHLY, CDR2 FYNNEI. V lost 5 bases and J lost 4; bases outside the gene matches: 7. This CDR3 contains 15 residues. CDR3 residues: CASSMTGGQADTQYF. As DNA, the CDR3 is TGTGCCAGCAGTATGACAGGGGGGCAGGCAGATACGCAGTATTTT.

This clone was observed once. Distinct nucleotide sequences in the sample also encode this CDR3. V is TRBV6-5 and J is TRBJ2-7; D is possibly TRBD2 (6 bases). CDR3 length: 13 residues. Per the germline V gene, CDR1 is MNHEY and CDR2 is SVGAGI. The V gene lost 2 bases and the J gene lost 3 bases, with 8 bases spanning the gap. In DNA, the CDR3 is TGTGCCAGCAGTTACGGGGGGATCTACGAGCAGTACTTC. Translating it yields CASSYGGIYEQYF.

V usage is TRBV5-1 and J usage is TRBJ1-1; 7 bases match TRBD1. Germline V lookup: CDR1 SGHRS, CDR2 YFSETQ. This CDR3 region has 15 residues. The ends lost 0 bases at V and 0 bases at J; junction bases unmatched: 2. The CDR3 sequence is CASSLEGQLNTEAFF. The CDR3 DNA sequence: TGCGCCAGCAGCTTGGAGGGACAGCTGAACACTGAAGCTTTCTTT.

Turning to this clone: Distinct nucleotide sequences in the sample also encode this CDR3. The J gene is TRBJ1-1, the V gene TRBV5-1; D is ambiguous. V was cut by 0 bases and J by 1 base, with 7 bases left in between. This CDR3 is 14 amino acids long. CDR1 SGHRS and CDR2 YFSETQ come from the germline V gene. CDR3: CASSLVGGNTEAFF. The CDR3 DNA sequence: TGCGCCAGCAGCTTGGTGGGCGGGAACACTGAAGCTTTCTTT.

This clone has only a few counts. The chain employs TRBV10-2 and TRBJ2-5, with D possibly matching TRBD2 (5 bases). The germline V gene has CDR1 WSHSY and CDR2 SAAADI. V lost 5 bases to trimming and J lost 5 bases, with 9 bases between them. The CDR3 is made up of 12 amino acids. This CDR3 is CASSQGGETQYF. CDR3 sequence (DNA): TGCGCCAGCAGTCAAGGCGGGGAGACCCAGTACTTC.

The chain has TRBV30 and TRBJ2-2; no clear D. This CDR3 is built from 15 residues. CDR1 and CDR2 from the germline V gene are GTSNPN and SVGIG (reference sequence). With 0 bases removed from V and 1 base from J, the gap between germline ends came to 9 bases. This CDR3 is CAWSVQRQNTGELFF. CDR3 coding DNA: TGTGCCTGGAGTGTACAGCGACAGAACACCGGGGAGCTGTTTTTT.